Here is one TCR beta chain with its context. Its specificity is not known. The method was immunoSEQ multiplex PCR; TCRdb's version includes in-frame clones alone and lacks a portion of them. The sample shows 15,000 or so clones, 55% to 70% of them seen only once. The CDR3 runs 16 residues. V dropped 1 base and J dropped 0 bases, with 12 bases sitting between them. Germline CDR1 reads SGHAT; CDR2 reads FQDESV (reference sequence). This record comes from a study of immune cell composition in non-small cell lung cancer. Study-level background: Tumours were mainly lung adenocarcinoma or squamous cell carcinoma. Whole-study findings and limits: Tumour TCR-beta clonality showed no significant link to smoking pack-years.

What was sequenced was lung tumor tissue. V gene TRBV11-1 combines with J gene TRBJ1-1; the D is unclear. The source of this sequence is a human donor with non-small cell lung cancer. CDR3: CASSLVARDLNTEAFF. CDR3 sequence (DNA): TGTGCCAGCAGCTTAGTCGCGCGGGATTTGAACACTGAAGCTTTCTTT.